Shown below are 26 T cell receptor beta chains from a single sample sequenced in a study of blood T cell repertoires in COVID-19. Repertoires were generated with immunoSEQ multiplex PCR, while TCRdb's copy carries only in-frame clones and drops some. This sample has 97,000 or so clones, with approximately 86% found just once. Sequenced sample: peripheral blood. The source of these receptors is a man aged 50 to 59 with active or convalescent COVID-19.

V and J are TRBV30 and TRBJ1-1; tentative D call: TRBD1 (5 bases). Trimming removed 2 bases from V and 1 base from J, with 11 bases in between. CDR1 and CDR2 (germline): GTSNPN, SVGIG (reference sequence). The CDR3 length is 14 residues. In DNA, the CDR3 is TGTGCCTGGAGTAAGGCAGGGCCGAACACTGAAGCTTTCTTT. Protein: CAWSKAGPNTEAFF.

The V call is TRBV12-3 or TRBV12-4, the J call TRBJ2-7; TRBD1 is a possible D gene (5 bases). CDR3 size: 13 residues. With 3 bases removed from V and 6 bases from J, the gap between germline ends came to 12 bases. The CDR3 region is CASSFTVRAEQYF. CDR3 DNA sequence: TGTGCCAGCAGTTTTACGGTCAGGGCCGAGCAGTACTTC.

This chain links TRBV14 with TRBJ2-1; no firm D call. The germline CDR1 and CDR2 sequences are SGHDN and FVKESK. The CDR3 length is 16 residues. V was clipped by 1 base and J by 9 bases, with 19 bases between them. The CDR3 loop reads CASSQGQTYRSSEQFF. In nucleotides, the CDR3 is TGTGCCAGCAGCCAAGGGCAGACGTATCGGAGTAGTGAGCAGTTCTTC.

This clone was picked up one time. The V call is TRBV5-1, the J call TRBJ2-7, with 10 bases aligning to TRBD1. J was trimmed by 4 bases and V by 3 bases; bases with no gene match: 13. Per germline, CDR1 SGHRS and CDR2 YFSETQ. The CDR3 contains 17 residues. CDR3 amino acids: CASSSAGTGTGEYEQYF. CDR3 bases: TGCGCCAGCAGCTCAGCTGGGACCGGGACAGGGGAGTACGAGCAGTACTTC. The full variable domain, rest sourced from reference TRBV5-1 and TRBJ2-7, is KAGVTQTPRYLIKTRGQQVTLSCSPISGHRSVSWYQQTPGQGLQFLFEYFSETQRNKGNFPGRFSGRQFSNSRSEMNVSTLELGDSALYLCASSSAGTGTGEYEQYFGPGTRLTVT.

The rearrangement uses TRBV21-1 and TRBJ2-1; TRBD1 reflects the table's D call only, with no check against the DNA. TRBV21-1 is classified as a pseudogene. There are 14 residues in the CDR3. As DNA, the CDR3 is TGTGCCAGCAGCAAAGCGGGACAGGGCGATGAGCAGTTCTTC. It yields the protein CASSKAGQGDEQFF.

This chain joins TRBV12-5 and TRBJ2-3, with TRBD1 identical over 8 bases. Germline loops: CDR1 LGHNT, CDR2 FRNRAP. V lost 3 bases and J lost 3; bases outside the gene matches: 5. The CDR3 is 15 amino acids. The CDR3 nucleotides read TGTGCTAGTGGTTTAGGGGACAGGTTGACAGATACGCAGTATTTT. Its translation: CASGLGDRLTDTQYF.

The rearrangement uses TRBV7-8 and TRBJ2-1; 14 bases line up with TRBD2. The CDR3 has 17 amino acids. From germline, CDR1 is SGHVS and CDR2 FQNEAQ. With V trimmed by 4 bases and J by 4 bases, 6 bases remained unmatched. CDR3 amino acids: CASSSTSGGVRYNEQFF. CDR3 coding DNA: TGTGCCAGCAGCTCGACTAGCGGGGGGGTGAGGTACAATGAGCAGTTCTTC.

This chain uses TRBV7-9 with TRBJ1-2; TRBD1 might be the D (5 bases). V dropped 5 bases and J dropped 5 bases, with 15 bases sitting between them. Germline lookup yields CDR1 SEHNR and CDR2 FQNEAQ (reference sequence). There are 14 residues in the CDR3. The CDR3 DNA reads TGTGCCAGCAGCCCCCCGACAGAAGTTTATGGCTACACCTTC. Translated: CASSPPTEVYGYTF.

The chain employs TRBV5-1 and TRBJ2-2, with TRBD1 matching over 10 bases. The CDR3 is made up of 16 amino acids. J lost 6 bases, V lost 0 bases, and 5 bases had no gene match. Germline values: CDR1 SGHRS, CDR2 YFSETQ. CDR3 nucleotides: TGCGCCAGCAGCTTGGCGCCGACAGGGGGCTCCGGGGAGCTGTTTTTT. Its protein is CASSLAPTGGSGELFF.

This clone occurred a few times. V usage is TRBV5-4 and J usage is TRBJ2-2; TRBD2 matches at 7 bases. The CDR3 is 13 amino acids. Germline V gene sequence: CDR1 SGHNT, CDR2 YYREEE (reference sequence). The V segment lost 6 bases and the J segment 5 bases; nucleotides outside the gene matches: 4. CDR3 in DNA: TGTGCCAGCACCCTGGGGGGGACCGGGGAGCTGTTTTTT. Translation: CASTLGGTGELFF.

The V and J genes are TRBV30 and TRBJ1-4; TRBD1 is a possible D gene (5 bases). Germline V CDR1 and CDR2: GTSNPN, SVGIG (reference sequence). Deletions cut 2 bases from V and 6 bases from J, with 13 bases between. The CDR3 runs to 14 residues. The CDR3 reads CAWSRGVGDEKLFF. The CDR3 DNA reads TGTGCCTGGAGTCGGGGGGTTGGGGATGAAAAACTGTTTTTT.

The gene calls are TRBV19 and TRBJ2-3; D call uncertain. Trimming left V 2 bases short and J 4 bases short, with 16 bases between. Germline V gene data show CDR1 as LNHDA and CDR2 as SQIVND (reference sequence). This CDR3 is built from 16 residues. CDR3 in amino acids: CASSITEDPFADTQYF. As DNA, the CDR3 is TGTGCCAGTAGTATAACCGAGGATCCGTTCGCAGATACGCAGTATTTT.

The chain uses TRBV5-1 and TRBJ1-6; unclear D gene. V lost 1 base to trimming and J lost 0 bases, with 8 bases between them. CDR1 and CDR2 from the germline V gene are SGHRS and YFSETQ. The CDR3 totals 16 residues. CDR3 protein: CASSLQPGSYNSPLHF. The CDR3 DNA reads as TGCGCCAGCAGCTTGCAGCCGGGCTCCTATAATTCACCCCTCCACTTT.

This clone was counted a single time. V usage is TRBV7-2 and J usage is TRBJ2-5, with 10 bases matching TRBD1. V dropped 5 bases and J dropped 5; count of bases not matched to a gene: 8. CDR3 size: 15 residues. Germline V gene data show CDR1 as SGHTA and CDR2 as FQGNSA. CDR3 nucleotide sequence: TGTGCCAGCAGCCCGGACAGGGGGGCGCGGGAGACCCAGTACTTC. Amino acids: CASSPDRGARETQYF. Supplemented by reference TRBV7-2 and TRBJ2-5, the full variable domain reads GAGVSQSPSNKVTEKGKDVELRCDPISGHTALYWYRQSLGQGLEFLIYFQGNSAPDKSGLPSDRFSAERTGGSVSTLTIQRTQQEDSAVYLCASSPDRGARETQYFGPGTRLLVL.

The chain couples TRBV28 to TRBJ2-7; 9 bases map to TRBD1. V lost 5 bases, J lost 0 bases, and 8 bases stayed unmatched. The CDR3 runs to 16 residues. Germline assignment: CDR1 MDHEN and CDR2 SYDVKM. CDR3 DNA: TGTGCCAGCAGTACCCTCGGACAGGGGACCTCCTACGAGCAGTACTTC. Amino acid sequence: CASSTLGQGTSYEQYF.

This chain uses TRBV12-3 or TRBV12-4 with TRBJ1-3; the D is unclear. V lost 7 bases, J lost 2 bases, and 9 bases lay in between. This CDR3 is built from 13 residues. The CDR3 DNA is TGTGCCAGCAAACACAGAGCTGGAAACACCATATATTTT. Amino acids: CASKHRAGNTIYF.

This chain links TRBV6-4 with TRBJ2-2; 8 bases match TRBD1. Looked up from germline, CDR1 is MRHNA and CDR2 is SNTAGT. Trimming removed 6 bases from V and 4 bases from J; junction bases left unmatched: 10. The CDR3 sequence is 16 residues long. The CDR3 reads CASSQDETGVTGELFF. CDR3 DNA sequence: TGTGCCAGCAGCCAGGACGAGACAGGGGTCACCGGGGAGCTGTTTTTT.

The J gene is TRBJ1-1, the V gene TRBV28; 9 bases are a match to TRBD1. V gave up 6 bases and J gave up 4 bases; unmatched junction bases: 6. The CDR3 consists of 14 residues. Germline CDR1 and CDR2: MDHEN and SYDVKM. In DNA, the CDR3 is TGTGCCAGCAGGGAAACAGGGGGCTCCACTGAAGCTTTCTTT. Translated: CASRETGGSTEAFF.

This chain joins TRBV23-1 and TRBJ2-7, with D possibly being TRBD2 (5 bases). TRBV23-1 has ORF status, its function being uncertain. The CDR3 sequence is 15 residues long. Trimming took 0 bases from V and 0 from J, leaving 9 bases between them. DNA of the CDR3: TGCGCCAGCAGTCAATCGTGGAGGAGCTCCTACGAGCAGTACTTC. This encodes CASSQSWRSSYEQYF.

The chain employs TRBV7-2 and TRBJ2-5, with TRBD2 identical over 10 bases. Trimming cost V 4 bases and J 4 bases; bases outside gene matches: 6. Per the germline V gene, CDR1 is SGHTA and CDR2 is FQGNSA. This CDR3 is 15 amino acids long. CDR3 coding DNA: TGTGCCAGCAGCTATCAAGCGGGGGGGGGAGAGACCCAGTACTTC. Its protein is CASSYQAGGGETQYF. The full variable domain, completed using reference TRBV7-2 and TRBJ2-5, is GAGVSQSPSNKVTEKGKDVELRCDPISGHTALYWYRQSLGQGLEFLIYFQGNSAPDKSGLPSDRFSAERTGGSVSTLTIQRTQQEDSAVYLCASSYQAGGGETQYFGPGTRLLVL.

The chain recombines TRBV14 with TRBJ2-2; D is undetermined. The CDR3 is 12 amino acids. Trimming stripped 6 bases from V and 5 bases from J, with 7 bases between. Germline assignment: CDR1 SGHDN and CDR2 FVKESK. CDR3 sequence reads: CASSWRTGELFF. CDR3 bases: TGTGCCAGCAGTTGGCGGACCGGGGAGCTGTTTTTT.

The J gene is TRBJ1-2, the V gene TRBV6-5; the D gene is possibly TRBD1 (6 bases). Trimming shortened V by 6 bases and J by 6 bases, and 20 bases separated the two germline ends. The CDR3 contains 15 residues. Germline lookup yields CDR1 MNHEY and CDR2 SVGAGI. The CDR3 is CASRSTGFALDGYTF. The CDR3 DNA follows: TGTGCCAGCAGATCCACAGGGTTTGCATTGGATGGCTACACCTTC.

This chain connects TRBV7-2 to TRBJ2-2; maybe TRBD2 (5 bases). V was cut by 5 bases and J by 7 bases, with 20 bases left in between. The CDR3 runs to 16 residues. Germline V lookup: CDR1 SGHTA, CDR2 FQGNSA. The CDR3 sequence: CASSPSHLGSGGELFF. CDR3 DNA sequence: TGTGCCAGCAGCCCGAGTCACCTCGGCAGCGGCGGGGAGCTGTTTTTT.

This chain uses TRBV3-1 (or the pseudogene TRBV3-2) with TRBJ1-3, with 7 bases aligning to TRBD1. V shed 5 bases and J 4 bases; nucleotides not matched to a gene: 5. Germline loops: CDR1 LGHDT, CDR2 YNNKEL (reference sequence). This CDR3 is built from 14 residues. DNA for the CDR3: TGTGCCAGCAGCACTACGACAGGGGGAAACACCATATATTTT. It yields the protein CASSTTTGGNTIYF.

This rearrangement joins TRBV7-2 to TRBJ1-4; maybe TRBD1 (5 bases). The germline V gene has CDR1 SGHTA and CDR2 FQGNSA. The length of the CDR3 is 16 residues. The V and J ends lost 0 bases and 10 bases respectively, with 18 bases between them. CDR3 nucleotide sequence: TGTGCCAGCAGCTTAGCGGGTGGGGCGCCCCCGGTAAAACTGTTTTTT. Translating it yields CASSLAGGAPPVKLFF. The full variable domain, its missing parts supplied by reference TRBV7-2 and TRBJ1-4, is GAGVSQSPSNKVTEKGKDVELRCDPISGHTALYWYRQSLGQGLEFLIYFQGNSAPDKSGLPSDRFSAERTGGSVSTLTIQRTQQEDSAVYLCASSLAGGAPPVKLFFGSGTQLSVL.

V is TRBV27 and J is TRBJ1-1; D perhaps matches TRBD1 (6 bases). Germline V gene data show CDR1 as MNHEY and CDR2 as SMNVEV (reference sequence). This CDR3 contains 13 residues. V was cut by 2 bases and J by 6 bases, with 10 bases left in between. CDR3 sequence (DNA): TGTGCCAGCAGTTTAAACAGGGCCGCTGAAGCTTTCTTT. This sequence encodes CASSLNRAAEAFF.